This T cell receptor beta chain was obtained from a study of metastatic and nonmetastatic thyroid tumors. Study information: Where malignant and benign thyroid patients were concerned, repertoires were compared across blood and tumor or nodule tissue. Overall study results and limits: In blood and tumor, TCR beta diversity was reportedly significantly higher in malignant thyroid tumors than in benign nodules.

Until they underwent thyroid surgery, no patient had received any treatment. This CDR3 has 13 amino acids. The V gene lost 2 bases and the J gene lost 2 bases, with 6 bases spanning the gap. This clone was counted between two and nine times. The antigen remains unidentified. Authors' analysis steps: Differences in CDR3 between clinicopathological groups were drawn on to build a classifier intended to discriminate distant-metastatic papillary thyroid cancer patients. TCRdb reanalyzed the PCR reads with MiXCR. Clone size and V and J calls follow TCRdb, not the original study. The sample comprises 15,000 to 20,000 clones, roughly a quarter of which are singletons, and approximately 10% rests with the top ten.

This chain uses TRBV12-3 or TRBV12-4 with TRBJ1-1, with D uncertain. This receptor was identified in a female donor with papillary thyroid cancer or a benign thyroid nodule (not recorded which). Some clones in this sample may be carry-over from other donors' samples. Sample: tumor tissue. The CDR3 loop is CASSLQENTEAFF. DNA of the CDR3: TGTGCCAGCAGTTTACAGGAAAACACTGAAGCTTTCTTT.